This T cell receptor (beta chain) was identified during a study of cytomegalovirus exposure and HLA in healthy donors. Study-level background: The same platform was used for the roughly 120 validation repertoires as for the approximately 720 first-cohort repertoires, as reported in a later analysis. Study-wide results and limits: Investigators reported around 150 TCR beta chains as tied to cytomegalovirus. The study found most TCR sequences rare, yet found some public TCRs in many donors. It was confirmed in vitro that three of the CMV-associated chains were specific for CMV antigens.

V was cut by 1 base and J by 1 base, with 5 bases left in between. The germline CDR1 and CDR2 sequences are KGHSH and LQKENI. This CDR3 contains 14 residues. Note on this clone: Antigen specificity is unknown.

The assay was immunoSEQ multiplex PCR, and TCRdb's table has in-frame clones only and misses some. The repertoire consists of 120,000 or so clones, with 80% to 90% occurring once and the leading ten covering 0.95% to 1.3%. This rearrangement joins TRBV18 to TRBJ2-1; perhaps TRBD1 as D (5 bases). The receptor was derived from a woman younger than 35 in good health and CMV-seronegative. The specimen was PBMCs. The CDR3 sequence: CASSPQGSYNEQFF. The CDR3 coding sequence is TGTGCCAGCTCACCACAGGGGTCCTACAATGAGCAGTTCTTC. The whole variable domain, remainder taken from reference TRBV18 and TRBJ2-1, is NAGVMQNPRHLVRRRGQEARLRCSPMKGHSHVYWYRQLPEEGLKFMVYLQKENIIDESGMPKERFSAEFPKEGPSILRIQQVVRGDSAAYFCASSPQGSYNEQFFGPGTRLTVL.